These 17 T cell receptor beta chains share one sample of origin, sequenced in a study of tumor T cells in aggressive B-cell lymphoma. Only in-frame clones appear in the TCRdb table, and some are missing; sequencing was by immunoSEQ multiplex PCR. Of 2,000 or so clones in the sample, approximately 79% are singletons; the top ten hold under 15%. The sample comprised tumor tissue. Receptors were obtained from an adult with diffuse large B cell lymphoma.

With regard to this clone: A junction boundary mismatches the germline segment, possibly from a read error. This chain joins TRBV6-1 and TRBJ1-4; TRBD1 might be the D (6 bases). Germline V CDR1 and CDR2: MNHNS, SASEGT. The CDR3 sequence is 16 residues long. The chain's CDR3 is CAGSEPATGYNEKLFF. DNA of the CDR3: TGTGCCGGCAGTGAACCCGCGACAGGTTATAATGAAAAACTGTTTTTT.

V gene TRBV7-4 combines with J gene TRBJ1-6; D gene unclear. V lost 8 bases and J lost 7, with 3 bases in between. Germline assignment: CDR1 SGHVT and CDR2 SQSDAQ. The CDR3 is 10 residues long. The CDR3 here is CASRNSPLHF. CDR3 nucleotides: TGTGCCAGCCGGAATTCACCCCTCCACTTT.

In DNA, the CDR3 is TGTGCCAGCAGGTTAACAGCTAACTATGGCTACACCTTC. Protein product: CASRLTANYGYTF. This sequence joins TRBV2 and TRBJ1-2; D remains ambiguous. This CDR3 is 13 amino acids long. V was cut by 6 bases and J by 0 bases, with 8 bases left in between. The germline V gene has CDR1 SNHLY and CDR2 FYNNEI.

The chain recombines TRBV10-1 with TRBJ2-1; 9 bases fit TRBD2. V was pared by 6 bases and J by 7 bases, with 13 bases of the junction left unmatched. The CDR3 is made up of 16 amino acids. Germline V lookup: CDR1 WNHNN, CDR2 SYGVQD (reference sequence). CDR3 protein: CASSKDSWAGGNEQFF. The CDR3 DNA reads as TGCGCCAGCAGCAAAGACTCCTGGGCGGGGGGGAATGAGCAGTTCTTC.

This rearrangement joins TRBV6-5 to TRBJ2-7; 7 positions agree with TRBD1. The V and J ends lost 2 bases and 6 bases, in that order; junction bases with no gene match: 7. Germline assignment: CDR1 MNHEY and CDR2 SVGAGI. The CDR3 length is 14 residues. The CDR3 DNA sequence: TGTGCCAGCAGTTACGGCCAGGGGGTTCGCGAGCAGTACTTC. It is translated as CASSYGQGVREQYF.

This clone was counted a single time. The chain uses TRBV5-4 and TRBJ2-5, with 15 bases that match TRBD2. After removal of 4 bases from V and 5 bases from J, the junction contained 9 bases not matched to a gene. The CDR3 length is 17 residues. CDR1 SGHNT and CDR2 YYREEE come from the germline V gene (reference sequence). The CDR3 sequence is CASSKPGLAGGGETQYF. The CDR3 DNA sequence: TGTGCCAGCAGCAAACCGGGACTAGCGGGGGGCGGGGAGACCCAGTACTTC.

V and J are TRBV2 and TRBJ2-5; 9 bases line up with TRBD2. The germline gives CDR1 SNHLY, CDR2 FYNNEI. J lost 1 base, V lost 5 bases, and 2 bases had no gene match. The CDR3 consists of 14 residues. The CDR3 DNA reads TGTGCCAGCAGTTTACTAGCGGGCCAAGAGACCCAGTACTTC. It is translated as CASSLLAGQETQYF.

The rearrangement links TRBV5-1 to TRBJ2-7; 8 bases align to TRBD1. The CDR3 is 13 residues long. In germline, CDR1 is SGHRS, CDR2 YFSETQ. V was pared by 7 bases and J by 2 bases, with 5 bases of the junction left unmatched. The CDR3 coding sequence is TGCGCCAGCGGGACAGGCTTACCCTACGAGCAGTACTTC. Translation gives CASGTGLPYEQYF. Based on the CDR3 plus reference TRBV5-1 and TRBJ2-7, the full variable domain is KAGVTQTPRYLIKTRGQQVTLSCSPISGHRSVSWYQQTPGQGLQFLFEYFSETQRNKGNFPGRFSGRQFSNSRSEMNVSTLELGDSALYLCASGTGLPYEQYFGPGTRLTVT.

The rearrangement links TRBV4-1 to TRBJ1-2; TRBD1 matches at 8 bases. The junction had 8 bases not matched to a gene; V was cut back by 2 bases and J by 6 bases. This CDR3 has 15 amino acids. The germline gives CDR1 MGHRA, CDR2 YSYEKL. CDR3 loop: CASSQIETGADGYTF. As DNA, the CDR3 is TGCGCCAGCAGCCAAATCGAGACAGGGGCAGATGGCTACACCTTC.

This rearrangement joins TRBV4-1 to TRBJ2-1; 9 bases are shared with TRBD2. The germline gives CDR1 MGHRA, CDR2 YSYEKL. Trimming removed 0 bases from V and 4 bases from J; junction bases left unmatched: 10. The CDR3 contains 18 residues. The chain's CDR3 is CASSQEGAGTSLYNEQFF. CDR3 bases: TGCGCCAGCAGCCAAGAAGGAGCCGGGACTAGCCTATACAATGAGCAGTTCTTC.

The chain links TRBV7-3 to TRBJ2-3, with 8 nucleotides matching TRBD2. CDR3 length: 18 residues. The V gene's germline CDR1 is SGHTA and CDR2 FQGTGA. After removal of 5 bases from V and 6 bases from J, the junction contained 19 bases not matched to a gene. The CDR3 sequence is CASSPQVRGASRRDTQYF. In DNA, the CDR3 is TGTGCCAGCAGCCCCCAGGTGCGGGGGGCCTCCCGGCGGGATACGCAGTATTTT.

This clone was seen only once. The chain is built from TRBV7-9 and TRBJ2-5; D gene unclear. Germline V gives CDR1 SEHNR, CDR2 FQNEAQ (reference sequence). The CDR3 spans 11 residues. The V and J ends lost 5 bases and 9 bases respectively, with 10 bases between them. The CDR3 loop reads CASSTNEAQYF. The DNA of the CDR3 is TGTGCCAGCAGCACAAACGAGGCCCAGTACTTC.

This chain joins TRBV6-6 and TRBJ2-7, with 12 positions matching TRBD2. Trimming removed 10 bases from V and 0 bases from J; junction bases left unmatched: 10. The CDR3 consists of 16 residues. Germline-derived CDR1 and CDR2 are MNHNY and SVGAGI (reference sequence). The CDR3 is CATATSGGRSSYEQYF. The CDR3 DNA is TGTGCCACTGCGACTAGCGGGGGCCGAAGCTCCTACGAGCAGTACTTC.

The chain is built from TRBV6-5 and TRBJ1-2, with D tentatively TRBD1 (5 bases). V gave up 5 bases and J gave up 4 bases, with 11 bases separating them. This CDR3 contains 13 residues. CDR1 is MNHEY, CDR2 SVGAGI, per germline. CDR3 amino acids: CASSVGLAYGYTF. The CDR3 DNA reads TGTGCCAGCAGTGTGGGACTGGCCTATGGCTACACCTTC.

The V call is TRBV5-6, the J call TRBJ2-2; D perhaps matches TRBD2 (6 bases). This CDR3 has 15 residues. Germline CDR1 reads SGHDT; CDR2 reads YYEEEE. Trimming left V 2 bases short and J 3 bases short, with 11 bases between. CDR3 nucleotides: TGTGCCAGCAGCTTAGCAGCGGGTCACACCGGGGAGCTGTTTTTT. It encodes CASSLAAGHTGELFF. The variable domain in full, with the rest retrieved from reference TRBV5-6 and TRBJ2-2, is DAGVTQSPTHLIKTRGQQVTLRCSPKSGHDTVSWYQQALGQGPQFIFQYYEEEERQRGNFPDRFSGHQFPNYSSELNVNALLLGDSALYLCASSLAAGHTGELFFGEGSRLTVL.

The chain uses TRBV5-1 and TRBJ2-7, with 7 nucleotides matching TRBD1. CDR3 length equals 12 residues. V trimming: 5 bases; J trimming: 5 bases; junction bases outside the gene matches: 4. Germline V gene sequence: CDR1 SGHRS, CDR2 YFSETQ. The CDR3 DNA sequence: TGCGCCAGCAGTTTGACAGGGCACGAGCAGTACTTC. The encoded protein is CASSLTGHEQYF.

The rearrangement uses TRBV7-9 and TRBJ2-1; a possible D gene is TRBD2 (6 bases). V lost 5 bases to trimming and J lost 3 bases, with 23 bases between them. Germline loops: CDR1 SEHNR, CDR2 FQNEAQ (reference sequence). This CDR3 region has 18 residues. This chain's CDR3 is CASSLGVEGRRYYNEQFF. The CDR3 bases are TGTGCCAGCAGCCTAGGGGTGGAGGGTCGAAGGTACTACAATGAGCAGTTCTTC.